Below, 32 T cell receptor beta chains from the same sample are listed, as sequenced in a study of shared clonotypes between healthy human individuals. Here immunoSEQ multiplex PCR was the method, and the copy in TCRdb shows in-frame clones only, minus some. The repertoire holds a few million clones, with 80% to 95% as singletons. CD8 cells classed as naive were CD45RO-negative and positively selected for CCR7, excluding terminally differentiated effector memory CD45RA+ cells. Material: naive CD8+ T cells from PBMCs. The source of these receptors is a man between 18 and 29 years old in good health. Some clones in this sample may be carry-over from other donors' samples.

The rearrangement joins TRBV28 to TRBJ2-3; unclear D gene. V lost 6 bases to trimming and J lost 4 bases, with 14 bases between them. This CDR3 contains 14 residues. CDR1 and CDR2 from the germline V gene are MDHEN and SYDVKM. The CDR3 spells CASSTDLRADTQYF. The CDR3 DNA reads TGTGCCAGCAGCACAGACTTGCGTGCAGATACGCAGTATTTT.

Comment on this clone: Other DNA variants within this sample encode the same CDR3. V is TRBV9 and J is TRBJ1-2, with a tentative D call TRBD1 (6 bases). Trimming removed 0 bases at V and 6 bases at J, with 9 bases between. This CDR3 has 13 amino acids. Per the germline V gene, CDR1 is SGDLS and CDR2 is YYNGEE. CDR3 sequence reads: CASSVGGRDGYTF. CDR3 DNA: TGTGCCAGCAGCGTAGGGGGGCGGGATGGCTACACCTTC.

This chain joins TRBV6-6 and TRBJ2-5, with D possibly matching TRBD1 (5 bases). The V and J ends lost 0 bases and 5 bases respectively, with 10 bases between them. CDR1 MNHNY and CDR2 SVGAGI come from the germline V gene (reference sequence). The length of the CDR3 is 14 residues. The CDR3 loop is CASSYSGPGETQYF. In DNA, the CDR3 is TGTGCCAGCAGTTACTCAGGGCCAGGGGAGACCCAGTACTTC.

The V and J genes are TRBV23-1 and TRBJ1-1; the match to TRBD1 covers 8 bases. TRBV23-1 is recorded as an ORF, its role being uncertain. J was trimmed by 1 base and V by 6 bases; bases with no gene match: 10. The length of the CDR3 is 16 residues. CDR3 in DNA: TGCGCCAGCAGACGATTCGTACAGGGGGGGAACACTGAAGCTTTCTTT. Translation: CASRRFVQGGNTEAFF.

The V call is TRBV28, the J call TRBJ1-1; D unclear. Germline values: CDR1 MDHEN, CDR2 SYDVKM. This CDR3 spans 14 amino acids. Trimming stripped 2 bases from V and 4 bases from J, with 11 bases between. The CDR3 reads CASSLRGYGTEAFF. For the CDR3, the DNA is TGTGCCAGCAGTTTACGAGGGTACGGCACTGAAGCTTTCTTT.

V gene TRBV7-3 combines with J gene TRBJ2-1; the D is unclear. The CDR3 is made up of 15 amino acids. Germline V gene lookup returns CDR1 SGHTA and CDR2 FQGTGA. V was trimmed by 3 bases and J by 2 bases, leaving 11 bases between them. CDR3 bases: TGTGCCAGCAGCTTTCCTTCGTCCCCCTACAATGAGCAGTTCTTC. Residues: CASSFPSSPYNEQFF.

This clone has only a few counts. The chain uses TRBV19 and TRBJ1-1; D gene ambiguous. Trimming removed 10 bases at V and 7 bases at J, with 13 bases between. CDR1 LNHDA and CDR2 SQIVND come from the germline V gene (reference sequence). CDR3 length equals 11 residues. CDR3 region: CATKRRDEAFF. The CDR3 nucleotides read TGTGCCACAAAAAGGAGGGATGAAGCTTTCTTT.

This rearrangement joins TRBV5-4 to TRBJ2-3, with D possibly matching TRBD2 (7 bases). Between the trimmed V and J ends, which lost 6 bases and 3 bases, there was a span of 11 bases. Germline assignment: CDR1 SGHNT and CDR2 YYREEE (reference sequence). The CDR3 contains 13 residues. The CDR3 nucleotides are TGTGCCAGCAAAGGGGGGGGAACAGATACGCAGTATTTT. This sequence encodes CASKGGGTDTQYF. Filled out from reference TRBV5-4 and TRBJ2-3, the complete variable domain reads ETGVTQSPTHLIKTRGQQVTLRCSSQSGHNTVSWYQQALGQGPQFIFQYYREEENGRGNFPPRFSGLQFPNYSSELNVNALELDDSALYLCASKGGGTDTQYFGPGTRLTVL.

The chain couples TRBV28 to TRBJ2-5, with D maybe TRBD2 (7 bases). This CDR3 is 14 amino acids long. The V gene lost 4 bases and the J gene lost 5 bases, with 14 bases spanning the gap. Germline CDR1 reads MDHEN; CDR2 reads SYDVKM. The CDR3 sequence: CASSWGGFVETQYF. The CDR3 bases are TGTGCCAGCAGTTGGGGGGGCTTCGTGGAGACCCAGTACTTC.

This chain joins TRBV11-2 and TRBJ2-1; 11 positions match TRBD2. The ends lost 5 bases at V and 4 bases at J; junction bases unmatched: 4. Germline V gene sequence: CDR1 SGHAT, CDR2 FQNNGV. This CDR3 region has 15 residues. CDR3 amino acids: CASSLGLAEYNEQFF. The CDR3 DNA reads as TGTGCCAGCAGCCTGGGACTAGCGGAATACAATGAGCAGTTCTTC. The full variable domain, with the rest looked up from reference TRBV11-2 and TRBJ2-1, is EAGVAQSPRYKIIEKRQSVAFWCNPISGHATLYWYQQILGQGPKLLIQFQNNGVVDDSQLPKDRFSAERLKGVDSTLKIQPAKLEDSAVYLCASSLGLAEYNEQFFGPGTRLTVL.

As regards this clone: Other DNA sequences within the sample encode an identical CDR3. V is TRBV9 and J is TRBJ2-7, with 8 bases identical to TRBD1. Germline V gene sequence: CDR1 SGDLS, CDR2 YYNGEE. CDR3 length: 14 amino acids. V trimming: 2 bases; J trimming: 2 bases; junction bases outside the gene matches: 3. CDR3 loop: CASSVGTGTYEQYF. CDR3 nucleotides: TGTGCCAGCAGCGTGGGGACAGGAACCTACGAGCAGTACTTC.

The V and J genes are TRBV9 and TRBJ2-2, with TRBD2 as a possible D gene (6 bases). V was trimmed by 4 bases and J by 2 bases, leaving 12 bases between them. The length of the CDR3 is 15 residues. CDR1 SGDLS and CDR2 YYNGEE come from the germline V gene. The CDR3 bases are TGTGCCAGCAGCCAGGGACTCCTCAACACCGGGGAGCTGTTTTTT. It codes for CASSQGLLNTGELFF.

The chain links TRBV10-2 to TRBJ2-4, with a possible D match to TRBD2 (5 bases). V lost 6 bases and J 0 bases, leaving 6 bases between the germline ends. The CDR3 spans 13 residues. Germline V gene sequence: CDR1 WSHSY, CDR2 SAAADI. CDR3 region: CASSGLAKNIQYF. The CDR3 DNA reads as TGCGCCAGCAGCGGACTAGCCAAAAACATTCAGTACTTC.

The V and J genes are TRBV11-2 and TRBJ2-3, with D hard to call. This CDR3 contains 11 residues. Germline assignment: CDR1 SGHAT and CDR2 FQNNGV. The V and J ends lost 7 bases and 3 bases respectively, with 5 bases between them. CDR3 residues: CASMRTDTQYF. CDR3 in DNA: TGTGCCAGCATGCGGACAGATACGCAGTATTTT.

The V and J genes are TRBV9 and TRBJ2-1, with 10 bases matching TRBD2. V lost 0 bases, J lost 8 bases, and 8 bases stayed unmatched. The CDR3 is made up of 16 amino acids. The germline CDR1 and CDR2 sequences are SGDLS and YYNGEE. CDR3 sequence (DNA): TGTGCCAGCAGCGTAGCTAGCGGGAGAGGTGGACATGAGCAGTTCTTC. This sequence encodes CASSVASGRGGHEQFF. Based on the CDR3 plus reference TRBV9 and TRBJ2-1, the full variable domain is DSGVTQTPKHLITATGQRVTLRCSPRSGDLSVYWYQQSLDQGLQFLIQYYNGEERAKGNILERFSAQQFPDLHSELNLSSLELGDSALYFCASSVASGRGGHEQFFGPGTRLTVL.

This chain links TRBV30 with TRBJ1-4; TRBD1 aligns across 11 bases. CDR1 is GTSNPN and CDR2 is SVGIG in the germline V gene (reference sequence). This CDR3 contains 16 residues. V was clipped by 0 bases and J by 6 bases; unmatched bases: 6. The CDR3 DNA reads TGTGCCTGGAGTGTAGGGACAGGGGGTATTGATGAAAAACTGTTTTTT. Translating it yields CAWSVGTGGIDEKLFF.

The rearrangement uses TRBV28 and TRBJ1-2, with a possible D match to TRBD1 (6 bases). In germline, CDR1 is MDHEN, CDR2 SYDVKM. The CDR3 sequence is 15 residues long. With 4 bases removed from V and 5 bases from J, the gap between germline ends came to 17 bases. The CDR3 DNA reads as TGTGCCAGCAGTTCCCCTGGACAGAGCACTTATGGCTACACCTTC. Translation gives CASSSPGQSTYGYTF.

The chain carries TRBV9 and TRBJ2-3; no firm D call. The CDR3 has 14 residues. V lost 4 bases to trimming and J lost 2 bases, with 11 bases between them. From germline, CDR1 is SGDLS and CDR2 YYNGEE. CDR3 region: CASSSAVDTDTQYF. Here the CDR3 DNA reads TGTGCCAGCAGCTCCGCGGTAGACACAGATACGCAGTATTTT.

The chain joins TRBV5-1 to TRBJ1-1, with D unclear. Germline lookup yields CDR1 SGHRS and CDR2 YFSETQ. This CDR3 is 11 amino acids long. Trimming took off 5 bases at V and 11 bases at J, with 13 bases between the two ends. The CDR3 DNA reads as TGCGCCAGCAGTGGCCCAGACAAGGCTTTCTTT. Its translation is CASSGPDKAFF.

This rearrangement joins TRBV4-1 to TRBJ2-7, with D possibly TRBD1 on 6 matching bases. The V end was cut by 0 bases, the J end by 5 bases, with 14 bases between. There are 15 residues in the CDR3. CDR1 and CDR2 (germline): MGHRA, YSYEKL. The CDR3 region is CASSQERVAGDEQYF. CDR3 sequence (DNA): TGCGCCAGCAGCCAAGAACGGGTGGCAGGGGACGAGCAGTACTTC.

The DNA for the CDR3 is TGTGCCAGCAGTTATAGCGGGAGGGCCGGCTACAATGAGCAGTTCTTC. Its protein is CASSYSGRAGYNEQFF. The chain carries TRBV6-4 and TRBJ2-1, with 11 bases lining up with TRBD2. Germline loops: CDR1 MRHNA, CDR2 SNTAGT. V lost 5 bases and J lost 3; bases outside the gene matches: 6. The CDR3 runs 16 residues.

The chain links TRBV28 to TRBJ2-7; 9 positions agree with TRBD2. Germline V gene data show CDR1 as MDHEN and CDR2 as SYDVKM. V lost 6 bases, J lost 4 bases, and 13 bases stayed unmatched. This CDR3 has 16 residues. The DNA for the CDR3 is TGTGCCAGCAGGCTAGGCGGGGTAGCGGGAGTGTACGAGCAGTACTTC. This codes for CASRLGGVAGVYEQYF.

The chain combines TRBV27 with TRBJ1-2; possible D gene TRBD1, 5 bases. The CDR3 is 15 residues long. Trimming took off 0 bases at V and 8 bases at J, with 16 bases between the two ends. Germline V lookup: CDR1 MNHEY, CDR2 SMNVEV (reference sequence). CDR3 in DNA: TGTGCCAGCAGTTTATCGAATGAGGGGCCCAGGGGCTACACCTTC. It translates to CASSLSNEGPRGYTF.

This chain links TRBV29-1 with TRBJ2-2; D is unresolved. The CDR3 sequence is 15 residues long. V lost 1 base to trimming and J lost 2 bases, with 11 bases between them. The germline CDR1 and CDR2 sequences are SQVTM and ANQGSEA. The CDR3 protein is CSVEGRQENTGELFF. CDR3 DNA sequence: TGCAGCGTTGAAGGACGTCAAGAAAACACCGGGGAGCTGTTTTTT.

The chain carries TRBV28 and TRBJ2-2; D tentatively reads TRBD1 or TRBD2 (5 bases each). In germline, CDR1 is MDHEN, CDR2 SYDVKM. This CDR3 comprises 15 residues. V was trimmed by 5 bases and J by 1 base, leaving 11 bases between them. CDR3: CASSNRDQNTGELFF. CDR3 DNA sequence: TGTGCCAGCAGTAACCGGGACCAGAACACCGGGGAGCTGTTTTTT.

The chain employs TRBV4-1 and TRBJ2-7; 12 bases are shared with TRBD2. V was clipped by 2 bases and J by 5 bases; unmatched bases: 13. The germline V gene encodes CDR1 MGHRA and CDR2 YSYEKL. The CDR3 totals 18 residues. This chain's CDR3 is CASSQPTTSGGPGDEQYF. For the CDR3, the DNA is TGCGCCAGCAGCCAACCGACGACTAGCGGGGGACCGGGGGACGAGCAGTACTTC.

V usage is TRBV7-9 and J usage is TRBJ1-2; TRBD1 matches 7 bases. V trimming: 5 bases; J trimming: 6 bases; junction bases outside the gene matches: 15. Germline V CDR1 and CDR2: SEHNR, FQNEAQ (reference sequence). This CDR3 spans 16 amino acids. CDR3 DNA: TGTGCCAGCAGCGCCCCCGACAGGGATGTAGTTCATGGCTACACCTTC. Its translation: CASSAPDRDVVHGYTF.

In DNA, the CDR3 is TGTGCCAGCAGGCGAGCGGGACTCACAGATACGCAGTATTTT. It encodes CASRRAGLTDTQYF. V and J are TRBV13 and TRBJ2-3, with 7 positions matching TRBD2. This CDR3 spans 14 amino acids. Trimming removed 6 bases from V and 2 bases from J; junction bases left unmatched: 5. Germline CDR1 reads PRHDT; CDR2 reads FYEKMQ (reference sequence).

This chain links TRBV9 with TRBJ2-2; 9 bases map to TRBD2. This CDR3 has 16 residues. V gave up 2 bases and J gave up 0 bases; unmatched junction bases: 2. Germline-derived CDR1 and CDR2 are SGDLS and YYNGEE. CDR3 sequence reads: CASSVSGSPNTGELFF. As DNA, the CDR3 is TGTGCCAGCAGCGTTAGCGGGAGTCCGAACACCGGGGAGCTGTTTTTT. The whole variable domain, filled in from reference TRBV9 and TRBJ2-2, reads DSGVTQTPKHLITATGQRVTLRCSPRSGDLSVYWYQQSLDQGLQFLIQYYNGEERAKGNILERFSAQQFPDLHSELNLSSLELGDSALYFCASSVSGSPNTGELFFGEGSRLTVL.

The rearrangement uses TRBV4-2 and TRBJ1-5, with a possible D match to TRBD1 (6 bases). Germline CDR1 and CDR2: LGHNA and YNFKEQ. V dropped 3 bases and J dropped 0 bases, with 18 bases sitting between them. CDR3 length equals 18 residues. The CDR3 loop is CASSQPQQGTHSNQPQHF. The CDR3 DNA reads as TGTGCCAGCAGCCAGCCTCAGCAGGGGACCCATAGCAATCAGCCCCAGCATTTT.

The V and J genes are TRBV29-1 and TRBJ2-7; 8 nucleotides align to TRBD1. V gave up 6 bases and J gave up 0 bases; unmatched junction bases: 16. The CDR3 extends over 17 amino acids. The germline V gene encodes CDR1 SQVTM and CDR2 ANQGSEA. The CDR3 bases are TGCAGCGTCCTCTCGATATCTGGGACAGGCTACTCCTACGAGCAGTACTTC. Translated, it gives CSVLSISGTGYSYEQYF.

Here the CDR3 DNA reads TGTGCCAGCAGCCCAGGACTAGCGGTGAACAATGAGCAGTTCTTC. As protein: CASSPGLAVNNEQFF. The rearrangement joins TRBV27 to TRBJ2-1; 10 bases are a match to TRBD2. CDR3 length equals 15 residues. V trimming: 6 bases; J trimming: 5 bases; junction bases outside the gene matches: 7. CDR1 and CDR2 from the germline V gene are MNHEY and SMNVEV (reference sequence).